Shown below are 5 T cell receptor beta chains from a single sample sequenced in a study of blood T cell repertoires in COVID-19. Profiling relied on immunoSEQ multiplex PCR, and the TCRdb table lists in-frame clones only, not all of them. The repertoire holds 200,000 to 300,000 clones, with 70% to 90% as singletons. The material sequenced was peripheral blood. Receptor source: a woman in her sixties with COVID-19, enrolled during active disease.

The rearrangement links TRBV18 to TRBJ2-4; 7 nucleotides line up with TRBD2. The CDR3 consists of 15 residues. Germline V gene data show CDR1 as KGHSH and CDR2 as LQKENI. The V and J ends lost 1 base and 8 bases, in that order; junction bases with no gene match: 8. CDR3 sequence (DNA): TGTGCCAGCTCACCACAGTCAGCGGGAAGGGACATTCAGTACTTC. It specifies CASSPQSAGRDIQYF. The full variable domain, its missing parts supplied by reference TRBV18 and TRBJ2-4, is NAGVMQNPRHLVRRRGQEARLRCSPMKGHSHVYWYRQLPEEGLKFMVYLQKENIIDESGMPKERFSAEFPKEGPSILRIQQVVRGDSAAYFCASSPQSAGRDIQYFGAGTRLSVL.

This chain links TRBV9 with TRBJ2-7; the D gene is possibly TRBD1 (6 bases). The length of the CDR3 is 12 residues. The germline CDR1 and CDR2 sequences are SGDLS and YYNGEE. V was clipped by 7 bases and J by 2 bases, with 10 bases between them. CDR3 region: CASGTQPYEQYF. CDR3 coding DNA: TGTGCCAGCGGGACACAGCCCTACGAGCAGTACTTC.

This clone has only a few counts. The rearrangement links TRBV6-2 or TRBV6-3 to TRBJ1-1; D perhaps matches TRBD1 (6 bases). The V end lost 1 base, the J end lost 8 bases, and 11 bases lay between the germline ends. CDR1 and CDR2 (germline): MNHEY, SVGEGT. This CDR3 contains 13 residues. The CDR3 nucleotides are TGTGCCAGCAGTTACTTGGGGGGGCTCGAAGCTTTCTTT. Residues: CASSYLGGLEAFF.

The rearrangement uses TRBV7-8 and TRBJ2-7; perhaps TRBD2 as D (7 bases). With 7 bases removed from V and 3 bases from J, the gap between germline ends came to 25 bases. From germline, CDR1 is SGHVS and CDR2 FQNEAQ. The CDR3 has 17 amino acids. CDR3 nucleotides: TGTGCCAGCACATTGAGGGGGGAGGGACGGCTACGCTACGAGCAGTACTTC. Amino acids: CASTLRGEGRLRYEQYF.

The chain carries TRBV29-1 and TRBJ2-7, with TRBD1 matching over 9 bases. Germline V gene sequence: CDR1 SQVTM, CDR2 ANQGSEA. V dropped 7 bases and J dropped 6; count of bases not matched to a gene: 13. The CDR3 is 14 amino acids. The CDR3, as DNA: TGCAGCGGAGCCGGCGGACAGGGGACTCTCGAGCAGTACTTC. Translating it yields CSGAGGQGTLEQYF.